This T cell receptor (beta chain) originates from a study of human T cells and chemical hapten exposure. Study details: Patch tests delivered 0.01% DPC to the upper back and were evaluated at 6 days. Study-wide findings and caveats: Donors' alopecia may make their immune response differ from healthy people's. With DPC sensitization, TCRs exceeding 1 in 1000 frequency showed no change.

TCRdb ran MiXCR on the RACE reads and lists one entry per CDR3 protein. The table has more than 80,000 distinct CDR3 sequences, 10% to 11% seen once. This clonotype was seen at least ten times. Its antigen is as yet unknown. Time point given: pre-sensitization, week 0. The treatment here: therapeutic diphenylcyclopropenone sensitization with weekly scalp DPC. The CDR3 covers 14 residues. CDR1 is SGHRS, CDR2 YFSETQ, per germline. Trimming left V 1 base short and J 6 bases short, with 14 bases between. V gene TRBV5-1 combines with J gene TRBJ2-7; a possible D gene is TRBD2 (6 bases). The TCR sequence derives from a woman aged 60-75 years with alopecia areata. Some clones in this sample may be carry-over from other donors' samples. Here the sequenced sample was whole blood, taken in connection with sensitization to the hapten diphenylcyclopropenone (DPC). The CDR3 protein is CASSLTPVGGEQYF. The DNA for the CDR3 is TGCGCCAGCAGCTTGACCCCGGTGGGGGGCGAGCAGTACTTC.